A single TCR beta chain is shown here with its context. Its cognate antigen is unknown. The data are from a study of T cell responses to AZD1222 COVID-19 vaccine. Study observations and caveats: Close to half of spike-specific TCRs reportedly recognize unmutated variant regions.

Data came from immunoSEQ multiplex PCR; TCRdb stores just in-frame clones and leaves some out. Of over 85,000 clones listed, approximately 86% are singletons. The ends were cut back, 8 bases at V and 1 base at J, with 11 bases in the middle. The CDR3 covers 13 residues. The chain joins TRBV12-3 or TRBV12-4 to TRBJ1-1; no reliable D call. The sequenced sample was peripheral blood, obtained on day 0 of AZD1222 vaccination. The receptor's source is an adult in good health. The CDR3 loop is CASGTKRNTEAFF. Here the CDR3 DNA reads TGTGCCAGCGGTACTAAGAGGAACACTGAAGCTTTCTTT.